These T cell receptor beta chains were read from a single sample in a study of blood T cell repertoires in COVID-19. The data were produced by immunoSEQ multiplex PCR, yet TCRdb's version contains in-frame clones alone and is incomplete. This table holds a few hundred thousand clones, approximately 85% found once. Specimen: PBMCs or T cells enriched from blood (not recorded which). The receptors were gathered from a woman in her twenties or thirties who had recovered from COVID-19. Each CDR3 is given with its conserved first and last residue. D genes are given only for firm matches. Clone size is shown for a subset of rows, as once, few, many or a class of expanded clone.

v_gene	abundance	j_gene	d_gene	CDR3nt	CDR3aa
TRBV4-1	-	TRBJ2-3	-	TGCGCCAGCAGCCCGCGACAGACAGATACGCAGTATTTT	CASSPRQTDTQYF
TRBV28	-	TRBJ1-1	TRBD1	TGTGCCAGCAGTTTGGCCATTTGGGACAGGCGGGGAAACACTGAAGCTTTCTTT	CASSLAIWDRRGNTEAFF
TRBV9	-	TRBJ1-6	TRBD1	TGTGCCAGCAGCGCAGGAGGGGACAGGGGTAATTCACCCCTCCACTTT	CASSAGGDRGNSPLHF
TRBV3-1/TRBV3-2	few	TRBJ2-7	TRBD1	TGTGCCAGCAGCCCCCGGACAGGGTCCCCCTACGAGCAGTACTTC	CASSPRTGSPYEQYF
TRBV6-5	once	TRBJ2-7	-	TGTGCCAGCAGTTACGTGAGGGAACGGGGCTACGAGCAGTACTTC	CASSYVRERGYEQYF
TRBV18	-	TRBJ1-1	-	TGTGCCAGCTCACCTACGCGGACTGGGAACACTGAAGCTTTCTTT	CASSPTRTGNTEAFF
TRBV11-2	-	TRBJ1-2	-	TGTGCCAGCAGCTTAGCTATTGCGGGGAACTATGGCTACACCTTC	CASSLAIAGNYGYTF
TRBV28	-	TRBJ1-4	-	TGTGCCAGCAGTTTGCGGAACACACTGTTTTTT	CASSLRNTLFF
TRBV27	-	TRBJ2-5	-	TGTGCCAGCAGTTCCTTAACGGGCCAAGAGACCCAGTACTTC	CASSSLTGQETQYF
TRBV5-1	-	TRBJ2-1	TRBD2	TGCGCCAGCAGCCCGGGTTTGCTAGCGGGAGAACATGAGCAGTTCTTC	CASSPGLLAGEHEQFF
TRBV19	few	TRBJ1-5	-	TGTGCCAGTAGTATAGCCCCCACAGATCAGCCCCAGCATTTT	CASSIAPTDQPQHF
TRBV5-1	-	TRBJ1-4	TRBD1	TGCGCCAGCAGCTTATTGGGGACAGACAATGAAAAACTGTTTTTT	CASSLLGTDNEKLFF
TRBV7-9	-	TRBJ1-3	TRBD1	TGTGCCAGCAGCTTCCGGGACAGCACTACTGGAAACACCATATATTTT	CASSFRDSTTGNTIYF
TRBV19	-	TRBJ1-5	TRBD1	TGTGCCAGTATCAAAACCGGGACAGGTAATCAGCCCCAGCATTTT	CASIKTGTGNQPQHF
TRBV19	-	TRBJ1-1	-	TGTGCCAGTAGTAAATTCCAGGGTCTATTATCTTTCTTT	CASSKFQGLLSFF
TRBV19	-	TRBJ2-5	TRBD2	TGTGCCAGTAGTCCACGGACTAGCGGGAGTGGGGAGACCCAGTACTTC	CASSPRTSGSGETQYF
TRBV5-6	-	TRBJ2-3	-	TGTGCCAGCAGCTCCTTGGCTAGCGCAGATACGCAGTATTTT	CASSSLASADTQYF
TRBV6-5	-	TRBJ1-1	TRBD1	TGTGCCAGCAGTAAGGACAGGGGGAACACTGAAGCTTTCTTT	CASSKDRGNTEAFF
TRBV27	-	TRBJ2-7	TRBD1	TGTGCCAGCAGTGTGGACAGGGTTCCACCGACCGAGCAGTACTTC	CASSVDRVPPTEQYF
TRBV7-9	-	TRBJ2-1	-	TGTGCCAGCAGCCATCCTTATTCGGGGGTAGGGCACAATGAGCAGTTCTTC	CASSHPYSGVGHNEQFF
TRBV14	-	TRBJ2-3	TRBD2	TGTGCCAGCAGCCCTATCCTAGCGGGGGGGGTGAATACGCAGTATTTT	CASSPILAGGVNTQYF
TRBV27	-	TRBJ2-7	TRBD1	TGTGCCAGCAGGCTAGGGGTAGGACAGGGGCCTTCAAAAGGCTACGAGCAGTACTTC	CASRLGVGQGPSKGYEQYF
TRBV7-2	-	TRBJ1-4	-	TGTGCCAGCAGCTTATTACGATTTGGGACTACCGAAAAACTGTTTTTT	CASSLLRFGTTEKLFF
TRBV6-5	-	TRBJ2-7	-	TGTGCCAGCGTCAGAGGCTTGGGGAGCTCCTACGAGCAGTACTTC	CASVRGLGSSYEQYF
TRBV6-5	-	TRBJ1-1	-	TGTGCCAGCAGACACAGTAACACTGAAGCTTTCTTT	CASRHSNTEAFF
TRBV30	-	TRBJ2-1	TRBD2	TGTGCCTGGAGTACGACGGGACTAGCGGGATACAATGAGCAGTTCTTC	CAWSTTGLAGYNEQFF